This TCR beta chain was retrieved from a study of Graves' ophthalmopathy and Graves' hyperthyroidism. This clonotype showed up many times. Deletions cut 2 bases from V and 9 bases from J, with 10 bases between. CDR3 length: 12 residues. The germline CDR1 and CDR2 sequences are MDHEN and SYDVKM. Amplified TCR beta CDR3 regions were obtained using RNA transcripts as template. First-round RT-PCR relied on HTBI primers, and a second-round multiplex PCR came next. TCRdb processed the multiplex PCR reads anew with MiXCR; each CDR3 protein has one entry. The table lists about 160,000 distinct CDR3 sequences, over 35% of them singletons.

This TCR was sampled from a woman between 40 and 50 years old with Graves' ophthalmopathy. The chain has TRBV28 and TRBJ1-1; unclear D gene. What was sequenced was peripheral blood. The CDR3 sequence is CASSLPHRQAFF. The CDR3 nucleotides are TGTGCCAGCAGTTTACCCCATAGGCAAGCTTTCTTT.